This T cell receptor (beta chain) derives from a study of T cell responses to AZD1222 COVID-19 vaccine (TCRdb year 2021). A note on the overall study: AZD1222 recipients given second doses at about 4 weeks or at about 12 weeks were pooled, since spike-specific TCR depth and breadth were not found to differ between the two schedules. TCR sequencing covered 230 to 250 trial participants: 200 to 220 given two doses of AZD1222 and about 26 given two doses of MenACWY control vaccine. Enrollment into the trials was organized by age into subgroups of 18-55, 56-69 and 70-plus years, and those subgroups contained roughly 150, 30 and 60 TCR-sequenced participants, respectively. The study at large found these results: Because no day 14 peak-response samples were available, repertoires were characterized only after the peak T cell response. After two AZD1222 doses, both the breadth and the depth of spike-specific TCRs were significantly higher than at day 0 and than in MenACWY recipients. Epitopes outside the regions mutated in the B.1.351 and B.1.1.7 variants were reportedly recognized by nearly half of the unique spike-specific TCRs. Participants were mostly white British and included more females than males, and it was suggested by the authors that clonal diversity may have been underestimated. Only five or six AZD1222 recipients were SARS-CoV-2 seropositive at baseline, limiting conclusions about previously exposed vaccinees. In the small 56-69-year group, the increase in depth fell short of significance, most likely because of low power. The whole spike protein was spanned by vaccine-associated CD4 TCRs, and dominant responses were seen in regions 160-218 and 743-854.

The time point label, as the study defines it: baseline before first vaccination. The vaccinee samples were drawn from two UK trials, COV001 and COV002, one of which was a single-blind randomized controlled phase 2/3 trial testing AZD1222 (ChAdOx1 nCoV-19) in healthy adults. For TCRbeta chain sequencing, PBMC samples were collected from trial participants at day 0 and at day 28 after the second dose. The CDR3 regions of human TCRbeta chains were subjected to immunosequencing. As for the original processing: Repertoire TCRs were matched against a reference library of SARS-CoV-2-specific TCRs generated with the MIRA antigen-specificity platform. Breadth was defined as the fraction of unique TCRs that were SARS-CoV-2-associated, and depth was defined as the fraction of total T cells that were SARS-CoV-2-associated. Using the MIRA data, every spike-specific TCR was mapped to the spike region that the TCR reacted to and assigned to either a CD4 or a CD8 class. Log10-transformed breadth and depth values were compared by one-way ANOVA with Sidak's multiple comparisons tests. The immuneACCESS repertoire file appears here via TCRdb, limited to in-frame rearrangements. These files lack a portion of the clones; in checked studies, under half of the deficit traces to unresolved V genes, and the cause of the others is not known. V, J and clone size reflect that table, while D and trimming were determined from the DNA. Within this sample are 120,000 or so clones, with approximately 85% of them counted one time only. Jointly, the top ten make up approximately 8.8% of the sample.

The CDR3 has 13 amino acids, counting the end cysteine and phenylalanine. Solely the CDR3 DNA is kept, with 39 bases framed from the first base. Via the germline V gene (reference sequence), CDR1 is LNHDA and CDR2 SQIVND. V is pared back by 5 bases and J by 0 bases, with 5 bases lying between the germline termini. Notes on this clone: Its antigen remains unidentified. Per-nucleotide qualities are absent, and no much larger clonotype sits a single base away.

The sample here was peripheral blood, taken on day 0 of AZD1222 vaccination. This sequence was found in an adult in good health. The chain is encoded by TRBV19 joined to TRBJ2-1; no D gene call is confident. CDR3 reads: CASSASSYNEQFF. The DNA sequence reads TGTGCCAGTAGTGCGAGCTCCTACAATGAGCAGTTCTTC. The reference TRBV19 and TRBJ2-1 proteins fill in what lies around the CDR3, so the full variable domain reads DGGITQSPKYLFRKEGQNVTLSCEQNLNHDAMYWYRQDPGQGLRLIYYSQIVNDFQKGDIAEGYSVSREKKESFPLTVTSAQKNPTAFYLCASSASSYNEQFFGPGTRLTVL.